The 24 T cell receptor beta chains reported below all come from one sample, sequenced in a study of beta chain features in type 1 diabetes. cDNA synthesis used the whole RNA isolate, giving expressed TCRB sequences. Repertoires were generated with immunoSEQ multiplex PCR, while TCRdb's copy carries only in-frame clones and drops some. The sample records 350,000 to 450,000 clones, more than 13% being singletons. Sequencing used naive CD4+ T cells from blood. The receptors here all came from a woman aged 18 to 35 in good health.

This clone was observed a few times. This sequence joins TRBV4-2 and TRBJ1-5; D is ambiguous. The CDR3 sequence is 16 residues long. The V end was cut by 0 bases, the J end by 5 bases, with 14 bases between. Per the germline V gene, CDR1 is LGHNA and CDR2 is YNFKEQ. CDR3 nucleotide sequence: TGTGCCAGCAGCCAAGATATGGATATGGGCTATCAGCCCCAGCATTTT. Translated: CASSQDMDMGYQPQHF.

This clone was seen a few times. The chain uses TRBV11-3 and TRBJ2-2; 7 bases agree with TRBD1. J was trimmed by 7 bases and V by 2 bases; bases with no gene match: 4. This CDR3 spans 14 amino acids. Germline lookup yields CDR1 SGHNT and CDR2 YENEEA. CDR3 DNA sequence: TGTGCCAGCAGCTTAAGGGGGCCGGTCGGGGAGCTGTTTTTT. This encodes CASSLRGPVGELFF.

The chain is built from TRBV28 and TRBJ2-7; maybe TRBD2 (6 bases). The V gene's germline CDR1 is MDHEN and CDR2 SYDVKM. Trimming left V 7 bases short and J 3 bases short, with 13 bases between. CDR3 size: 13 residues. CDR3 sequence (DNA): TGTGCCAGCAACAAGGGACTTGACTACGAGCAGTACTTC. It encodes CASNKGLDYEQYF. Combining the CDR3 with reference TRBV28 and TRBJ2-7 gives the whole variable domain DVKVTQSSRYLVKRTGEKVFLECVQDMDHENMFWYRQDPGLGLRLIYFSYDVKMKEKGDIPEGYSVSREKKERFSLILESASTNQTSMYLCASNKGLDYEQYFGPGTRLTVT.

The table lists this clone with a few counts. The V and J genes are TRBV28 and TRBJ2-7, with TRBD1 matching 8 bases. The CDR3 is 15 residues long. Germline values: CDR1 MDHEN, CDR2 SYDVKM. V shed 2 bases and J 3 bases; nucleotides not matched to a gene: 6. The chain's CDR3 is CASSLGAGGGYEQYF. In DNA form, the CDR3 reads TGTGCCAGCAGTTTAGGGGCAGGGGGCGGCTACGAGCAGTACTTC.

This clone has only a few counts. This chain uses TRBV25-1 with TRBJ1-1, with TRBD1 identical over 8 bases. This CDR3 has 15 amino acids. The V gene end was trimmed by 3 bases and the J gene end by 3 bases; junction bases not matched to a gene: 6. CDR1 and CDR2 (germline): MGHDK, SYGVNS. CDR3 nucleotide sequence: TGTGCCAGCAGTGAGACAGGGGCTAAGGACACTGAAGCTTTCTTT. Encoded protein: CASSETGAKDTEAFF.

In the case of this clone: The germline gene is not matched at one end of the junction; a read error may be the cause. The gene calls are TRBV10-3 and TRBJ2-3; D is possibly TRBD2 (5 bases). This CDR3 comprises 13 residues. CDR1 is ENHRY, CDR2 SYGVKD, per germline. CDR3 in amino acids: CAINEGAGDTQYF. The CDR3 coding sequence is TGTGCCATCAATGAGGGCGCGGGAGATACGCAGTATTTT.

V gene TRBV4-1 combines with J gene TRBJ1-2; possibly TRBD1 for D (5 bases). CDR3 size: 14 residues. Trimming pared 5 bases from V and 7 bases from J, leaving 17 bases between. From germline, CDR1 is MGHRA and CDR2 YSYEKL. The DNA for the CDR3 is TGCGCCAGCAGCATTAAGGGGCCGGGCTCTGGCTACACCTTC. This codes for CASSIKGPGSGYTF.

This chain uses TRBV5-1 with TRBJ2-7; TRBD1 matches at 7 bases. V lost 5 bases, J lost 0 bases, and 5 bases stayed unmatched. This CDR3 has 14 residues. Looked up from germline, CDR1 is SGHRS and CDR2 is YFSETQ. CDR3 protein: CASSTWDSSYEQYF. The CDR3 DNA reads TGCGCCAGCAGTACCTGGGACAGCTCCTACGAGCAGTACTTC.

This chain links TRBV7-9 with TRBJ2-4; D possibly corresponds to TRBD2 (5 bases). V lost 5 bases and J lost 3, with 17 bases in between. CDR1 is SEHNR and CDR2 is FQNEAQ in the germline V gene (reference sequence). This CDR3 has 16 amino acids. CDR3 sequence: CASSPSGISVKNIQYF. The CDR3 bases are TGTGCCAGCAGCCCATCGGGGATTTCGGTCAAAAACATTCAGTACTTC. The variable domain in full, with the rest retrieved from reference TRBV7-9 and TRBJ2-4, is DTGVSQNPRHKITKRGQNVTFRCDPISEHNRLYWYRQTLGQGPEFLTYFQNEAQLEKSRLLSDRFSAERPKGSFSTLEIQRTEQGDSAMYLCASSPSGISVKNIQYFGAGTRLSVL.

Only a few counts were recorded for this clone. The chain links TRBV4-2 to TRBJ2-1, with 7 bases fitting TRBD2. This CDR3 is built from 14 residues. The V and J ends lost 9 bases and 5 bases, in that order; junction bases with no gene match: 10. Germline V gives CDR1 LGHNA, CDR2 YNFKEQ. CDR3 region: CASKMGGTNNEQFF. In DNA form, the CDR3 reads TGTGCCAGTAAGATGGGGGGGACCAACAATGAGCAGTTCTTC.

This clone appeared a few times. This chain connects TRBV10-1 to TRBJ1-2, with 7 bases aligning to TRBD1. Germline V gives CDR1 WNHNN, CDR2 SYGVQD (reference sequence). V gave up 7 bases and J gave up 7 bases; unmatched junction bases: 6. This CDR3 contains 12 residues. The CDR3 spells CASIRQGGGYTF. CDR3 coding DNA: TGCGCCAGCATACGACAGGGCGGTGGCTACACCTTC.

This clone was detected a few times. This sequence joins TRBV25-1 and TRBJ2-1, with unresolved D. CDR3 size: 15 residues. Germline V gene sequence: CDR1 MGHDK, CDR2 SYGVNS. With 8 bases removed from V and 6 bases from J, the gap between germline ends came to 20 bases. In DNA form, the CDR3 reads TGTGCCAGCGCCCTACAACCGGAACTACCCAATGAGCAGTTCTTC. Translation: CASALQPELPNEQFF. The full variable domain, with the rest looked up from reference TRBV25-1 and TRBJ2-1, is EADIYQTPRYLVIGTGKKITLECSQTMGHDKMYWYQQDPGMELHLIHYSYGVNSTEKGDLSSESTVSRIRTEHFPLTLESARPSHTSQYLCASALQPELPNEQFFGPGTRLTVL.

The rearrangement joins TRBV30 to TRBJ2-5, with TRBD2 matching over 15 bases. The V gene's germline CDR1 is GTSNPN and CDR2 SVGIG (reference sequence). The CDR3 totals 16 residues. V dropped 1 base and J dropped 5; count of bases not matched to a gene: 5. The CDR3 spells CAWSAGLAGGGETQYF. CDR3 in DNA: TGTGCCTGGAGTGCAGGACTAGCGGGAGGGGGGGAGACCCAGTACTTC.

V is TRBV7-9 and J is TRBJ2-7, with D possibly TRBD1 on 6 matching bases. This CDR3 has 14 amino acids. CDR1 SEHNR and CDR2 FQNEAQ come from the germline V gene (reference sequence). The V and J ends lost 5 bases and 1 base respectively, with 12 bases between them. The CDR3 region has the DNA TGTGCCAGCAGCGAGTACGGGACATCCTACGAGCAGTACTTC. The encoded protein is CASSEYGTSYEQYF.

This clone showed up just a few times. The CDR3 nucleotides are TGTGCCAGCAGCCAGACAGGGACCACCGGGGAGCTGTTTTTT. As protein: CASSQTGTTGELFF. This chain links TRBV2 with TRBJ2-2; 7 bases match TRBD1. The germline V gene has CDR1 SNHLY and CDR2 FYNNEI. This CDR3 region has 14 residues. The V and J ends lost 6 bases and 4 bases, in that order; junction bases with no gene match: 5. Using reference TRBV2 and TRBJ2-2 for the parts outside the CDR3, the full variable domain is EPEVTQTPSHQVTQMGQEVILRCVPISNHLYFYWYRQILGQKVEFLVSFYNNEISEKSEIFDDQFSVERPDGSNFTLKIRSTKLEDSAMYFCASSQTGTTGELFFGEGSRLTVL.

This clone has only a few counts. The gene calls are TRBV23-1 and TRBJ1-1; 7 nucleotides align to TRBD1. TRBV23-1 qualifies as an ORF whose function is uncertain. The CDR3 loop spans 17 amino acids. Trimming took 2 bases from V and 3 from J; bases not matched to a gene: 12. CDR3 sequence: CASSQPSHGRGDTEAFF. The CDR3 DNA reads as TGCGCCAGCAGTCAACCCTCTCATGGCAGGGGGGACACTGAAGCTTTCTTT.

In nucleotides, the CDR3 is TGTGCCAGCAGCCCCTCAGCGAGCTCCTACGAGCAGTACTTC. Protein product: CASSPSASSYEQYF. The chain is built from TRBV9 and TRBJ2-7; D call uncertain. Germline CDR1 reads SGDLS; CDR2 reads YYNGEE. Trimming removed 4 bases at V and 0 bases at J, with 11 bases between. The CDR3 loop spans 14 amino acids.

This clone was picked up a small number of times. The chain uses TRBV25-1 and TRBJ2-1, with 10 bases that match TRBD2. With V trimmed by 1 base and J by 1 base, 4 bases remained unmatched. Germline lookup yields CDR1 MGHDK and CDR2 SYGVNS. The CDR3 totals 17 residues. CDR3 protein: CASSEFILAGSYNEQFF. The CDR3 DNA is TGTGCCAGCAGTGAATTCATACTAGCGGGGTCCTACAATGAGCAGTTCTTC.

CDR3 in amino acids: CASSPQVENQPQHF. The DNA of the CDR3 is TGTGCCAGCAGCCCCCAGGTCGAGAATCAGCCCCAGCATTTT. The chain couples TRBV4-2 to TRBJ1-5, with D uncertain. The CDR3 extends over 14 amino acids. Trimming cost V 4 bases and J 4 bases, with 11 bases left between them. From germline, CDR1 is LGHNA and CDR2 YNFKEQ.

The table lists this clone with a few counts. This chain uses TRBV5-6 with TRBJ1-5, with 9 bases identical to TRBD1. With V trimmed by 4 bases and J by 6 bases, 8 bases remained unmatched. The CDR3 has 15 residues. Germline CDR1 and CDR2: SGHDT and YYEEEE. The CDR3 region is CASSLGQGGSQPQHF. In DNA, the CDR3 is TGTGCCAGCAGCCTGGGACAGGGAGGTAGTCAGCCCCAGCATTTT.

This chain joins TRBV14 and TRBJ2-5; D ambiguous. Trimming cost V 2 bases and J 5 bases, with 18 bases left between them. CDR3 length equals 16 residues. Germline loops: CDR1 SGHDN, CDR2 FVKESK. The CDR3 nucleotides read TGTGCCAGCAGCCAATCAAAGTCTCGAGATGTTGAGACCCAGTACTTC. Protein sequence: CASSQSKSRDVETQYF. The whole variable domain, remainder taken from reference TRBV14 and TRBJ2-5, is EAGVTQFPSHSVIEKGQTVTLRCDPISGHDNLYWYRRVMGKEIKFLLHFVKESKQDESGMPNNRFLAERTGGTYSTLKVQPAELEDSGVYFCASSQSKSRDVETQYFGPGTRLLVL.

This clone has just a few counts. V usage is TRBV6-6 and J usage is TRBJ2-5; 13 positions match TRBD2. Germline trimming cut 5 bases from V and 3 bases from J; bases unmatched to any gene: 0. Germline CDR1 is MNHNY and CDR2 is SVGAGI (reference sequence). The CDR3 is made up of 14 amino acids. CDR3 coding DNA: TGTGCCAGCAGTGGACTAGCGGGAGAAGAGACCCAGTACTTC. This translates into CASSGLAGEETQYF.

This clone was observed a handful of times. The rearrangement joins TRBV9 to TRBJ2-2, with D tentatively TRBD2 (6 bases). Trimming stripped 7 bases from V and 7 bases from J, with 17 bases between. Germline CDR1 reads SGDLS; CDR2 reads YYNGEE. The CDR3 is made up of 14 amino acids. CDR3 bases: TGTGCCAGCGCTGGAGGGGTAGTGGTCGGGGAGCTGTTTTTT. Its translation: CASAGGVVVGELFF.

This clone appeared a few times. This sequence joins TRBV7-2 and TRBJ2-3; 12 nucleotides match TRBD2. The ends lost 10 bases at V and 6 bases at J; junction bases unmatched: 8. The CDR3 runs to 14 residues. CDR1 SGHTA and CDR2 FQGNSA come from the germline V gene. The CDR3 nucleotides are TGTGCCATCGGGGGACTAGCGGGTGGGGATACGCAGTATTTT. This sequence encodes CAIGGLAGGDTQYF.